The clone carrying this T cell receptor beta chain appeared many times. This sample stems from a study of T cell repertoires in cytomegalovirus infection. TCRdb fed the reads into MiXCR, producing one record per CDR3 protein. The top ten clones hold under 7.5% of a sample with about 250,000 distinct CDR3 sequences, 6.5% of them seen once. CDR1 and CDR2 from the germline V gene are DFQATT and SNEGSKA (reference sequence). The CDR3 contains 13 residues. Trimming cost V 6 bases and J 4 bases; bases outside gene matches: 7. Sequencing input: PBMCs. The V call is TRBV20-1, the J call TRBJ2-7, with 9 bases lining up with TRBD2. This receptor was obtained from a human donor in good health (CMV status not recorded). Some clones in this sample may be carry-over from other donors' samples. In DNA, the CDR3 is TGCAGTGCCAGACGACTAGCGGCGTACGAGCAGTACTTC. Amino acids: CSARRLAAYEQYF.